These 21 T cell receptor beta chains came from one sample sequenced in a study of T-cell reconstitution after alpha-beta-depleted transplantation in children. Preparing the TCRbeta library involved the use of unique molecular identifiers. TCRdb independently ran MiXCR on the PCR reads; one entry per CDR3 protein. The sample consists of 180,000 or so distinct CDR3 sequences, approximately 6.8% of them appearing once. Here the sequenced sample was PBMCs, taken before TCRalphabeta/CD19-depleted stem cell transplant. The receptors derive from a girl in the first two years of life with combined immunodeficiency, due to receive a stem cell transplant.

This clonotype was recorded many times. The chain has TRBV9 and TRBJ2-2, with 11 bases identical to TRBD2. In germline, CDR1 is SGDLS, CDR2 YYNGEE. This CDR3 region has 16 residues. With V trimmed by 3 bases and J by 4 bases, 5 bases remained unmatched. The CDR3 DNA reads TGTGCCAGCAGCGGCCTAGCGGGGGGCGGCACCGGGGAGCTGTTTTTT. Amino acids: CASSGLAGGGTGELFF.

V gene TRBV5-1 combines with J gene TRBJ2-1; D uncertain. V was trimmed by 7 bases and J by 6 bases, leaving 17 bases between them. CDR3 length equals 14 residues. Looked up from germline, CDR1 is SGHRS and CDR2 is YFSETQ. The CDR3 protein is CASRGDTLGNEQFF. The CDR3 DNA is TGCGCCAGCCGAGGTGACACCCTGGGCAATGAGCAGTTCTTC.

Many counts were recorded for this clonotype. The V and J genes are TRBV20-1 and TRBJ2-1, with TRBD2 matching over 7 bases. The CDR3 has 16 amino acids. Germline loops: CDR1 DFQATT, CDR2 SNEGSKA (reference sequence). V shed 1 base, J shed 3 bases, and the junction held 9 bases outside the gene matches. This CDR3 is CSARVGLAALYNEQFF. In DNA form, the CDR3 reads TGCAGTGCTAGAGTGGGGCTAGCGGCTCTCTACAATGAGCAGTTCTTC.

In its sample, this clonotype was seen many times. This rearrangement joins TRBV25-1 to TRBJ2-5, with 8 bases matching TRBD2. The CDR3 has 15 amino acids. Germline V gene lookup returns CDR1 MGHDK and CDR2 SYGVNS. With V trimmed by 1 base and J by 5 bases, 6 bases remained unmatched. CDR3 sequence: CASSESPGLAETQYF. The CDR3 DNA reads TGTGCCAGCAGTGAATCTCCTGGACTAGCCGAGACCCAGTACTTC.

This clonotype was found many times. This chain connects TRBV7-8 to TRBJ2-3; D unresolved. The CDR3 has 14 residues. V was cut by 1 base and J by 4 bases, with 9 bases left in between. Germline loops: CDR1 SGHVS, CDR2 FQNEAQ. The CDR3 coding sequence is TGTGCCAGCAGCTTAGGACCAGAGTCAGATACGCAGTATTTT. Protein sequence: CASSLGPESDTQYF.

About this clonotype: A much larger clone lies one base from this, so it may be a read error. The CDR3 region is CGSSEGWAYPQETQYF. The DNA of the CDR3 is TGTGGCAGCAGCGAAGGCTGGGCTTATCCTCAAGAGACCCAGTACTTC. The gene calls are TRBV7-9 and TRBJ2-5; D unclear. The CDR3 totals 16 residues. Germline assignment: CDR1 SEHNR and CDR2 FQNEAQ (reference sequence).

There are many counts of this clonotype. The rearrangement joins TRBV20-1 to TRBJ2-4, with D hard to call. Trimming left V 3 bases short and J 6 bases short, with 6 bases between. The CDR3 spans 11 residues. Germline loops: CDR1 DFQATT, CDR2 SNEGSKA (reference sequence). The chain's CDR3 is CSARVRNIQYF. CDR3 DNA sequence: TGCAGTGCTAGGGTCAGAAACATTCAGTACTTC.

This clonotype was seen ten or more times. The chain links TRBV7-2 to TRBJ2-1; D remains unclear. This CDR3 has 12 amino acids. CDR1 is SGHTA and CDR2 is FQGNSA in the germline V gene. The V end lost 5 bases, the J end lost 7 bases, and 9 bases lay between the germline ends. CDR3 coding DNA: TGTGCCAGCAGCGCCCCTTTGAATGAGCAGTTCTTC. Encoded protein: CASSAPLNEQFF.

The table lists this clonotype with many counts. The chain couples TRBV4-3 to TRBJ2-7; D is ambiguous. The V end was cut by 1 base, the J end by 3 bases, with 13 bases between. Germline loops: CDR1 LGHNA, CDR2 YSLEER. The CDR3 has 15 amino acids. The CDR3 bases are TGCGCCAGCAGCCAAGGGTTTGGCCAGATCTACGAGCAGTACTTC. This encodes CASSQGFGQIYEQYF.

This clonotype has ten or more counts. The CDR3 DNA reads TGTGCCAGCAGCTATGTTTTCGGGGAGCTGTTTTTT. It is translated as CASSYVFGELFF. V is TRBV7-9 and J is TRBJ2-2; D gene unclear. The germline V and J ends were trimmed by 4 bases and 7 bases, with 7 bases remaining between them. The germline CDR1 and CDR2 sequences are SEHNR and FQNEAQ (reference sequence). The CDR3 has 12 amino acids.

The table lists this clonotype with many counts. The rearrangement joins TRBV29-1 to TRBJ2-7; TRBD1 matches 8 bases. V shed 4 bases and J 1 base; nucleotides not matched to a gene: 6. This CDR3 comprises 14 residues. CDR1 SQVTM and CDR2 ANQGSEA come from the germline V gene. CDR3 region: CSVAGDRLSYEQYF. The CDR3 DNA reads TGCAGCGTTGCGGGGGACAGGTTATCCTACGAGCAGTACTTC.

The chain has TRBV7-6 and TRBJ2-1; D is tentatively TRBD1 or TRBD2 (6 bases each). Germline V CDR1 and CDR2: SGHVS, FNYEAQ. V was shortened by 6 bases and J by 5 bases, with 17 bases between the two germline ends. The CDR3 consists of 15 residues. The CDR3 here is CASSPPGQRDNEQFF. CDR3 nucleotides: TGTGCCAGCAGTCCCCCCGGACAGCGGGACAATGAGCAGTTCTTC.

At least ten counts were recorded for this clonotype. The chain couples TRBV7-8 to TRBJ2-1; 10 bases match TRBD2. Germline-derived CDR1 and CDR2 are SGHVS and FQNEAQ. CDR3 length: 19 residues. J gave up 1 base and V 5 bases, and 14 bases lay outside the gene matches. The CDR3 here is CASSNPQATSGISYNEQFF. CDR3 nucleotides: TGTGCCAGCAGCAACCCCCAGGCTACTAGCGGGATTTCCTACAATGAGCAGTTCTTC.

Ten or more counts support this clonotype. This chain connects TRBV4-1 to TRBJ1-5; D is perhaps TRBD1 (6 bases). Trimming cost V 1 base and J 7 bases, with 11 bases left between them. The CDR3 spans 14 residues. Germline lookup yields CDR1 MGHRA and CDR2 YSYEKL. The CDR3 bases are TGCGCCAGCAGCCAAGTGGGCAGGGGCCAGCCCCAGCATTTT. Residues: CASSQVGRGQPQHF.

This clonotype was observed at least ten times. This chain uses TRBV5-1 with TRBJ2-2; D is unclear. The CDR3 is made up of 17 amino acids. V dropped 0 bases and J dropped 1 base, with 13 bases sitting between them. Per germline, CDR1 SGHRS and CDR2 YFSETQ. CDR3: CASSLEVERRNTGELFF. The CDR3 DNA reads TGCGCCAGCAGCTTGGAGGTGGAGCGACGGAACACCGGGGAGCTGTTTTTT.

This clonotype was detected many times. CDR3 loop: CASSQDLWTYRIETQYF. CDR3 bases: TGCGCCAGCAGCCAAGACCTATGGACTTATAGGATAGAGACCCAGTACTTC. The chain combines TRBV4-1 with TRBJ2-5, with TRBD2 as a possible D gene (5 bases). The V end lost 0 bases, the J end lost 4 bases, and 18 bases lay between the germline ends. Per germline, CDR1 MGHRA and CDR2 YSYEKL. This CDR3 is built from 17 residues.

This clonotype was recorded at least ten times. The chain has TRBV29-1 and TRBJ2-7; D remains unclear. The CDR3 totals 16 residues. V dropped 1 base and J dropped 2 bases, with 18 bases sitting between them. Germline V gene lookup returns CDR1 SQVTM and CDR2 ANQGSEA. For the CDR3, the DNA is TGCAGCGTTGAAGGTTTTTTCCACGACGAAACCTACGAGCAGTACTTC. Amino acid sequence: CSVEGFFHDETYEQYF.

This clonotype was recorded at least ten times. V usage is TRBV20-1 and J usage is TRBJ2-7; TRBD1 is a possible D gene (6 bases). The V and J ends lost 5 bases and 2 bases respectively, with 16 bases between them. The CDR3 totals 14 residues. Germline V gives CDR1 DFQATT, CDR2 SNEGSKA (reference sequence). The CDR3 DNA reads TGCAGTGCTCAAGATTGGGGGCTGACCTACGAGCAGTACTTC. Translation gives CSAQDWGLTYEQYF.

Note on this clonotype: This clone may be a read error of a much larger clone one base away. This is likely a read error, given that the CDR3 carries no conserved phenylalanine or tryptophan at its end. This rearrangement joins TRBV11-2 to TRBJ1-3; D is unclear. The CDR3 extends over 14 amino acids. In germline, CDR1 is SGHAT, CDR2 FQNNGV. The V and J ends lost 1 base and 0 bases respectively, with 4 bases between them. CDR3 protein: CASSLGHSGNTIYY. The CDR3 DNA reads TGTGCCAGCAGCTTAGGACACTCTGGAAACACCATATATTAT.

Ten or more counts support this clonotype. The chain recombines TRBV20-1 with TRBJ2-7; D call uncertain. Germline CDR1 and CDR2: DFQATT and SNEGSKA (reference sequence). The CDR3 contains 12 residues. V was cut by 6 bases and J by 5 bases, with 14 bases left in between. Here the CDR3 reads CSANRGRDEQYF. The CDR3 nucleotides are TGCAGTGCGAATCGTGGTAGGGACGAGCAGTACTTC.

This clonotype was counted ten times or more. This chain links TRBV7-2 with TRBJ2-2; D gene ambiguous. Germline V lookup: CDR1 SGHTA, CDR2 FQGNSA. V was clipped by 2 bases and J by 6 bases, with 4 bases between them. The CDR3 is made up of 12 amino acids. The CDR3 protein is CASSLFSGELFF. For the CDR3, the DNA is TGTGCCAGCAGCTTATTTTCCGGGGAGCTGTTTTTT. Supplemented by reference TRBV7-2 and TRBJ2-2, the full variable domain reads GAGVSQSPSNKVTEKGKDVELRCDPISGHTALYWYRQSLGQGLEFLIYFQGNSAPDKSGLPSDRFSAERTGGSVSTLTIQRTQQEDSAVYLCASSLFSGELFFGEGSRLTVL.